This TCR beta chain was identified during a study of siplizumab effects on memory and regulatory T cells. Whole-study findings and limits: Researchers could map only a minor fraction of alloreactive clones to unstimulated subsets. The suppressive capacity of proliferating Tregs from siplizumab cultures remained unconfirmed. In siplizumab conditions, mappable alloreactive CD4+ clones averaged around 69% Treg-derived, against 26.9% in controls.

Germline V gives CDR1 SGHRS, CDR2 YFSETQ. The V and J ends lost 2 bases and 4 bases respectively, with 11 bases between them. The CDR3 is 14 amino acids. A remark on this clone: Its target is not known.

Assayed TCR templates numbered 85,000 to 100,000 for each sample. Profiling relied on immunoSEQ multiplex PCR, and the TCRdb table lists in-frame clones only, not all of them. The table shows some 62,000 clones, with 79% occurring only once. The sequence derives from a human donor in good health. This rearrangement joins TRBV5-1 to TRBJ2-3; tentative D call: TRBD1 (6 bases). Sequenced: memory CD4+ T cells sorted from blood. In DNA form, the CDR3 reads TGCGCCAGCAGCTTAGGGACAAGGGCAGATACGCAGTATTTT. The encoded protein is CASSLGTRADTQYF.